The 13 T cell receptor beta chains below were found in one sample sequenced in a study of cytomegalovirus exposure and HLA in healthy donors. Both 60 Vbeta primers and 13 Jbeta primers went into the PCR. The protocol was immunoSEQ multiplex PCR, while the TCRdb copy is restricted to in-frame clones and leaves out a portion. This table has about 200,000 clones, approximately 80% appearing once. Input material: PBMCs. The origin of the receptors is a woman in her 30s in good health and CMV-seropositive.

The chain has TRBV7-9 and TRBJ1-1; no reliable D call. Between the trimmed V and J ends, which lost 0 bases and 6 bases, there was a span of 5 bases. The CDR3 sequence is 12 residues long. The germline gives CDR1 SEHNR, CDR2 FQNEAQ (reference sequence). CDR3 in amino acids: CASSLAGSEAFF. The CDR3 DNA follows: TGTGCCAGCAGCTTAGCGGGCTCTGAAGCTTTCTTT.

Comment on this clone: Other DNA sequences of this sample code for an identical CDR3. The V gene is TRBV28, the J gene TRBJ2-7; a weak D match, TRBD1 (5 bases). The CDR3 runs to 16 residues. V was shortened by 5 bases and J by 2 bases, with 19 bases between the two germline ends. The V gene's germline CDR1 is MDHEN and CDR2 SYDVKM. CDR3 sequence (DNA): TGTGCCAGCAGTCCCCTGCGGACACCTTCCGCCTACGAGCAGTACTTC. Amino acid sequence: CASSPLRTPSAYEQYF.

CDR3 protein: CASMGGLEETQYF. The CDR3 DNA sequence: TGTGCCAGCATGGGGGGACTCGAGGAGACCCAGTACTTC. The genes are TRBV28 and TRBJ2-5, with D maybe TRBD2 (6 bases). The CDR3 totals 13 residues. Trimming removed 7 bases from V and 5 bases from J, with 14 bases in between. Germline assignment: CDR1 MDHEN and CDR2 SYDVKM.

The gene calls are TRBV9 and TRBJ2-1; TRBD1 matches at 8 bases. The CDR3 is 15 residues long. The ends lost 0 bases at V and 6 bases at J; junction bases unmatched: 5. In germline, CDR1 is SGDLS, CDR2 YYNGEE. CDR3 sequence: CASSVDTGGINEQFF. The CDR3, as DNA: TGTGCCAGCAGCGTAGATACAGGGGGTATCAATGAGCAGTTCTTC.

The V call is TRBV21-1, the J call TRBJ2-5; the table's D call TRBD1 went unverified against the DNA. TRBV21-1 is termed a pseudogene. The CDR3 covers 14 residues. CDR3 loop: CASSNRDSQETQYF. CDR3 in DNA: TGTGCCAGCAGCAACCGGGACAGCCAAGAGACCCAGTACTTC.

This rearrangement joins TRBV5-1 to TRBJ2-7, with TRBD2 identical over 7 bases. The V gene end was trimmed by 0 bases and the J gene end by 5 bases; junction bases not matched to a gene: 2. The germline gives CDR1 SGHRS, CDR2 YFSETQ. This CDR3 region has 13 residues. The CDR3 protein is CASSLGGGDEQYF. DNA for the CDR3: TGCGCCAGCAGCTTGGGGGGGGGAGACGAGCAGTACTTC.

DNA of the CDR3: TGTGCCAGCAGCTTAGACCGACTAGCGGGAGGTCGGAATGAGCAGTTCTTC. Amino acid sequence: CASSLDRLAGGRNEQFF. This chain uses TRBV7-2 with TRBJ2-1, with 13 bases lining up with TRBD2. CDR3 length: 17 amino acids. Germline V gene sequence: CDR1 SGHTA, CDR2 FQGNSA. With V trimmed by 1 base and J by 7 bases, 7 bases remained unmatched.

In its sample, this clone was seen a few times. V gene TRBV9 combines with J gene TRBJ2-2; 7 bases map to TRBD1. V trimming: 0 bases; J trimming: 7 bases; junction bases outside the gene matches: 12. The CDR3 sequence is 17 residues long. Germline V gives CDR1 SGDLS, CDR2 YYNGEE. CDR3 in amino acids: CASSVDRPGGSSGELFF. DNA for the CDR3: TGTGCCAGCAGCGTAGACCGCCCAGGGGGATCGAGCGGGGAGCTGTTTTTT.

The chain links TRBV4-3 to TRBJ2-7; maybe TRBD1 (6 bases). Trimming removed 1 base at V and 2 bases at J, with 12 bases between. The CDR3 sequence is 15 residues long. The germline V gene has CDR1 LGHNA and CDR2 YSLEER. The CDR3 reads CASSQGAGEPYEQYF. The CDR3 nucleotides are TGCGCCAGCAGCCAAGGTGCAGGGGAGCCCTACGAGCAGTACTTC.

The V call is TRBV5-4, the J call TRBJ1-3, with D uncertain. V was clipped by 0 bases and J by 0 bases, with 7 bases between them. The CDR3 consists of 15 residues. Germline CDR1 and CDR2: SGHNT and YYREEE (reference sequence). CDR3 in amino acids: CASSLVGSSGNTIYF. The CDR3 coding sequence is TGTGCCAGCAGCTTGGTTGGGAGCTCTGGAAACACCATATATTTT.

The CDR3 reads CASSLLPSGALETQYF. The CDR3 DNA sequence: TGTGCCAGCAGCTTGTTGCCTAGCGGGGCCTTAGAGACCCAGTACTTC. This chain connects TRBV5-6 to TRBJ2-5; the match to TRBD2 covers 9 bases. The CDR3 covers 16 residues. CDR1 is SGHDT, CDR2 YYEEEE, per germline. V trimming: 1 base; J trimming: 4 bases; junction bases outside the gene matches: 8.

The CDR3 DNA reads TGTGCCTGGAGAGTCGAGGATAATTCACCCCTCCACTTT. Amino acid sequence: CAWRVEDNSPLHF. V gene TRBV30 combines with J gene TRBJ1-6; D gene uncertain. The ends were cut back, 3 bases at V and 5 bases at J, with 8 bases in the middle. CDR3 size: 13 residues. The germline gives CDR1 GTSNPN, CDR2 SVGIG (reference sequence).

The CDR3 loop reads CASSLWGGDETQYF. The CDR3 coding sequence is TGTGCCAGCAGCTTGTGGGGAGGGGACGAGACCCAGTACTTC. The chain employs TRBV5-6 and TRBJ2-5; 7 bases fit TRBD2. The CDR3 extends over 14 amino acids. Trimming took 1 base from V and 5 from J; bases not matched to a gene: 5. Germline V gene data show CDR1 as SGHDT and CDR2 as YYEEEE.